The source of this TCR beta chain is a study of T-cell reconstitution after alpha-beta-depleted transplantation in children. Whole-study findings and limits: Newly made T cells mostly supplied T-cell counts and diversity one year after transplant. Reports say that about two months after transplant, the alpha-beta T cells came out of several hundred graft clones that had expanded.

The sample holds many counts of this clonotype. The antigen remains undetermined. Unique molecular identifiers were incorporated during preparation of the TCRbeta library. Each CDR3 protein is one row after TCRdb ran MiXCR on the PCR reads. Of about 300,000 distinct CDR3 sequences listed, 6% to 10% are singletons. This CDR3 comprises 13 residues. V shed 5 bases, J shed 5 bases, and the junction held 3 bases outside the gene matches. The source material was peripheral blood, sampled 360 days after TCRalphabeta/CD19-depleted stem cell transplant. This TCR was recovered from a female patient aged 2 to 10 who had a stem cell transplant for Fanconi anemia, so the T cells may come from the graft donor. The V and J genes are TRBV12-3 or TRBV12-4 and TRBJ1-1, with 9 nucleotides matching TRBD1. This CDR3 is CASSVGQGTEAFF. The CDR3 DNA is TGTGCCAGCAGTGTAGGACAGGGGACTGAAGCTTTCTTT.